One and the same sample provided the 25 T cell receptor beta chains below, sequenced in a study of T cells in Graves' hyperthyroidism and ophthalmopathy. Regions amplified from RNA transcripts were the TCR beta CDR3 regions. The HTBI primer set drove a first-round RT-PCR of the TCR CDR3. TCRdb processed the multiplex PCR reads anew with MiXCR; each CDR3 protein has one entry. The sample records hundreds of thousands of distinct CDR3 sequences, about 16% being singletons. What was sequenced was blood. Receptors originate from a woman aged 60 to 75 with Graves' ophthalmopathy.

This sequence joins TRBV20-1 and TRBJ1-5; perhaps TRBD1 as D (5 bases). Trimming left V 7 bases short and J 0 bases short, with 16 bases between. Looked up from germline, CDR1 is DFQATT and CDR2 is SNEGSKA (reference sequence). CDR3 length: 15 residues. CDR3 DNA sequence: TGCAGTGTAAAAGCATCGGGGGTTAGCAATCAGCCCCAGCATTTT. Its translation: CSVKASGVSNQPQHF.

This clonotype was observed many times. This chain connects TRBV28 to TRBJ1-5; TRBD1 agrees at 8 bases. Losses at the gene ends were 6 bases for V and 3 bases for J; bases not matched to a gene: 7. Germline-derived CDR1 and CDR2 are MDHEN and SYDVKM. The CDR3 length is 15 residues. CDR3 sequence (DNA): TGTGCCAGCAGGCCAGGGGGCTCGTTCAATCAGCCCCAGCATTTT. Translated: CASRPGGSFNQPQHF. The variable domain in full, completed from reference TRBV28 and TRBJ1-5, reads DVKVTQSSRYLVKRTGEKVFLECVQDMDHENMFWYRQDPGLGLRLIYFSYDVKMKEKGDIPEGYSVSREKKERFSLILESASTNQTSMYLCASRPGGSFNQPQHFGDGTRLSIL.

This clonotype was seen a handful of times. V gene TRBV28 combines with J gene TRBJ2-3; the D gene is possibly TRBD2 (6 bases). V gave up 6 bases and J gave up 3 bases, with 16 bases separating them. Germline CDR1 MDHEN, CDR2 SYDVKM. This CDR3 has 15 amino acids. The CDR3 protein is CASSLVEGRTDTQYF. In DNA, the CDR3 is TGTGCCAGCAGCCTTGTGGAGGGAAGGACAGATACGCAGTATTTT.

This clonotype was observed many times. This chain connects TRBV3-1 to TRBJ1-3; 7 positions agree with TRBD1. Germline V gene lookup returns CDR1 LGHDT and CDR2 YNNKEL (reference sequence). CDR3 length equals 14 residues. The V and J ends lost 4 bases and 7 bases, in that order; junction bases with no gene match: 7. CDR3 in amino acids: CASSRYRDSNTIYF. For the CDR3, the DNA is TGTGCCAGCAGCCGATACCGGGACAGCAACACCATATATTTT.

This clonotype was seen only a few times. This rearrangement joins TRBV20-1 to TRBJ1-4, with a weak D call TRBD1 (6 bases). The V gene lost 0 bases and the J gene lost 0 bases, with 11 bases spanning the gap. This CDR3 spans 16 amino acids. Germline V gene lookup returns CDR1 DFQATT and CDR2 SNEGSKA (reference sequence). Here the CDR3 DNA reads TGCAGTGCTAGAGATCGGGGGGCCCCAACTAATGAAAAACTGTTTTTT. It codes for CSARDRGAPTNEKLFF.

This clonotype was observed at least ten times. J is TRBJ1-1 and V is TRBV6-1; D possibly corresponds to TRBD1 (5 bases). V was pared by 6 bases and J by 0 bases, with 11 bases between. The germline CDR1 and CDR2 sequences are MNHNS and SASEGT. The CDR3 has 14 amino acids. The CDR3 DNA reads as TGTGCCAGCAGCTGGACGGACATGAACACTGAAGCTTTCTTT. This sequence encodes CASSWTDMNTEAFF.

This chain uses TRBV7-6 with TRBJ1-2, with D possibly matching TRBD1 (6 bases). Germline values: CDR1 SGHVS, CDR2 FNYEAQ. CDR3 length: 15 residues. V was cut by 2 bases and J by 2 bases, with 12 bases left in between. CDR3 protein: CASSLLGGPNYGYTF. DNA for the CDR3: TGTGCCAGCAGCTTACTGGGGGGCCCCAACTATGGCTACACCTTC.

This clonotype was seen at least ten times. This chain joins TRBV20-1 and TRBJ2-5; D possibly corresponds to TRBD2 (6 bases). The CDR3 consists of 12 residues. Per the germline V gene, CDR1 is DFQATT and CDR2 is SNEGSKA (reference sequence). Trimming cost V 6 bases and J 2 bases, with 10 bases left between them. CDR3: CSARRGQETQYF. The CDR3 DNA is TGCAGTGCCCGACGGGGGCAAGAGACCCAGTACTTC.

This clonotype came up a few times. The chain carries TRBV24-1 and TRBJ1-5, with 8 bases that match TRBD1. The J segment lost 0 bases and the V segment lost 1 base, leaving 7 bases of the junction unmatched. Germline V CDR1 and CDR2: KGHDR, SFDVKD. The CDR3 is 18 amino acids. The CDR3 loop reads CATSDFPGQVFSNQPQHF. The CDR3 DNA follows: TGTGCCACCAGTGATTTCCCGGGACAGGTTTTTAGCAATCAGCCCCAGCATTTT.

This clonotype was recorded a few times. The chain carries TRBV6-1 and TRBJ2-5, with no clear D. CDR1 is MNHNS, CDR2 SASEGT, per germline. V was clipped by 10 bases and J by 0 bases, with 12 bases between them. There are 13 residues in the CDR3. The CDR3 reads CAIRRRNQETQYF. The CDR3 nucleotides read TGTGCCATCCGACGAAGGAACCAAGAGACCCAGTACTTC.

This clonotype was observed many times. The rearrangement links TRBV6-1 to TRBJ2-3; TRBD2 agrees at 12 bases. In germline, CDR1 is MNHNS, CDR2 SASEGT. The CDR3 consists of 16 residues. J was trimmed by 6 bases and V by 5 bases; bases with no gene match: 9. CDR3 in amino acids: CASSYGTSGPIDTQYF. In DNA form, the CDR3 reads TGTGCCAGCAGTTACGGGACTAGCGGGCCCATTGATACGCAGTATTTT.

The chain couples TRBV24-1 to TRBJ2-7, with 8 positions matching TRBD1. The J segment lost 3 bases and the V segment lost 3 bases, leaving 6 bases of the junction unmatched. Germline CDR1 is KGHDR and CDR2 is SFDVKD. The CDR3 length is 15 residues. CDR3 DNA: TGTGCCACCAGTGATCGGGACAGGTCAATCTACGAGCAGTACTTC. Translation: CATSDRDRSIYEQYF.

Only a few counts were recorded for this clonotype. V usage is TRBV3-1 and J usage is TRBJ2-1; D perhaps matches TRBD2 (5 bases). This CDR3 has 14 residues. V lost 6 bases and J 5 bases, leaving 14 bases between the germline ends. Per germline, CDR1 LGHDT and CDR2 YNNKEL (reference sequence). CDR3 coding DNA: TGTGCCAGCAGTGAGCTTGGACTCAACAATGAGCAGTTCTTC. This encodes CASSELGLNNEQFF.

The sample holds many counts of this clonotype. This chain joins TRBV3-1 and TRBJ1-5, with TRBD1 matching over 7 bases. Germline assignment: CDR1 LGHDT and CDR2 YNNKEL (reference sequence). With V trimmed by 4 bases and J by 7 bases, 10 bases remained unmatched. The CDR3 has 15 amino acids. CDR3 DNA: TGTGCCAGCAGCCCTAGGGGACAGACGGGGCAGCCCCAGCATTTT. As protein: CASSPRGQTGQPQHF.

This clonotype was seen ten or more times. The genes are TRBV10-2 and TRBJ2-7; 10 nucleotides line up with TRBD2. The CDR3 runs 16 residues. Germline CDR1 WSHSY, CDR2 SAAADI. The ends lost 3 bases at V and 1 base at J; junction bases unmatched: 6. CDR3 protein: CASSELEGLASYEQYF. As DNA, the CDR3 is TGCGCCAGCAGTGAACTCGAGGGACTAGCGTCCTACGAGCAGTACTTC.

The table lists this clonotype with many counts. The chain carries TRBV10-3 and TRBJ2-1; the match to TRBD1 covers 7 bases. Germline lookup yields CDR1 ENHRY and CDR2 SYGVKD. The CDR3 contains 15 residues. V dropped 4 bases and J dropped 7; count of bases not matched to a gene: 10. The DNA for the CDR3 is TGTGCCATCAGTGGCCGCAGGGGGTTGGGGAATGAGCAGTTCTTC. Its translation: CAISGRRGLGNEQFF.

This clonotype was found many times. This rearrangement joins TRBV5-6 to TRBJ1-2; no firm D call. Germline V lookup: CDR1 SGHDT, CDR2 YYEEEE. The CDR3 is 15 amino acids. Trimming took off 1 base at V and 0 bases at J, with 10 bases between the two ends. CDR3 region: CASSLKDGTNYGYTF. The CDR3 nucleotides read TGTGCCAGCAGCTTGAAAGACGGAACTAACTATGGCTACACCTTC.

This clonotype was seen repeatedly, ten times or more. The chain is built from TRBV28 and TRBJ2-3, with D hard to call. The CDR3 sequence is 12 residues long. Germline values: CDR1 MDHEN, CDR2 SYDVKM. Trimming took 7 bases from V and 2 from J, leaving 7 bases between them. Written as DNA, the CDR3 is TGTGCCAGCAACGGAGTCACAGATACGCAGTATTTT. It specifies CASNGVTDTQYF.

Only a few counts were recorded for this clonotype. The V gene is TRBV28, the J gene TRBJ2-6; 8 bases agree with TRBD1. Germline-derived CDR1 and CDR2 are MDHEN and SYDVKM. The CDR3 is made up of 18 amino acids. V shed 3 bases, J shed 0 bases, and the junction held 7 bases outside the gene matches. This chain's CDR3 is CASSFHSGQGSGANVLTF. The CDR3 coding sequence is TGTGCCAGCAGTTTTCACTCTGGACAGGGCTCTGGGGCCAACGTCCTGACTTTC.

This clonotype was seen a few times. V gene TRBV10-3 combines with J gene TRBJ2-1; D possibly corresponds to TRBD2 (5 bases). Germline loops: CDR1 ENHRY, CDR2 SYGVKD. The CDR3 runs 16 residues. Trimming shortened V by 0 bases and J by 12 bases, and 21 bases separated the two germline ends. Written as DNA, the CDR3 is TGTGCCATCAGTGAGTCTGGGGTGACGGGGTCATATCCGCAGTTCTTC. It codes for CAISESGVTGSYPQFF.

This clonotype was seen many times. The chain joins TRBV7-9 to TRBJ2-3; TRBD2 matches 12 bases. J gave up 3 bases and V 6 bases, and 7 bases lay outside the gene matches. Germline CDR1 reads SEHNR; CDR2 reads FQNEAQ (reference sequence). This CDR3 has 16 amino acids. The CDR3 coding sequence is TGTGCCAGCAGTAGCGGACTAGCGGGAAGGACAGATACGCAGTATTTT. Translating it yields CASSSGLAGRTDTQYF.

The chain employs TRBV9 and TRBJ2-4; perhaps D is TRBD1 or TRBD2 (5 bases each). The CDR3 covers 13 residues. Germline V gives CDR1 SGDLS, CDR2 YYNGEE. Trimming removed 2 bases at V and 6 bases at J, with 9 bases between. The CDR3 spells CASSVGAGNIQYF. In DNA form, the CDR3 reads TGTGCCAGCAGCGTCGGGGCAGGAAACATTCAGTACTTC.

The CDR3 DNA reads as TGTGCCACCAGCAGAGACATGACCCACGAAGAAAAACTGTTTTTT. Translating it yields CATSRDMTHEEKLFF. The V gene is TRBV15, the J gene TRBJ1-4; no clear D. Trimming removed 0 bases from V and 8 bases from J, with 13 bases in between. Germline loops: CDR1 LNHNV, CDR2 YYDKDF (reference sequence). The CDR3 consists of 15 residues.

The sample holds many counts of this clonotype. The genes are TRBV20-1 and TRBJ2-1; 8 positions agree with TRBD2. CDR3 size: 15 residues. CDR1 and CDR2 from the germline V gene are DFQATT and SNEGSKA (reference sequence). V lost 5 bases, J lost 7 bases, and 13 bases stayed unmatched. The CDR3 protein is CSALPILTSANEQFF. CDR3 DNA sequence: TGCAGTGCTCTACCGATCTTGACTAGCGCGAATGAGCAGTTCTTC.

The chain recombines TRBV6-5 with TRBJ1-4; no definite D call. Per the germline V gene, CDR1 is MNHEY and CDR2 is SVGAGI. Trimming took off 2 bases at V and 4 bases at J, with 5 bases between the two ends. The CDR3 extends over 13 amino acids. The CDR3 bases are TGTGCCAGCAGTTACAGACGTAATGAAAAACTGTTTTTT. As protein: CASSYRRNEKLFF.